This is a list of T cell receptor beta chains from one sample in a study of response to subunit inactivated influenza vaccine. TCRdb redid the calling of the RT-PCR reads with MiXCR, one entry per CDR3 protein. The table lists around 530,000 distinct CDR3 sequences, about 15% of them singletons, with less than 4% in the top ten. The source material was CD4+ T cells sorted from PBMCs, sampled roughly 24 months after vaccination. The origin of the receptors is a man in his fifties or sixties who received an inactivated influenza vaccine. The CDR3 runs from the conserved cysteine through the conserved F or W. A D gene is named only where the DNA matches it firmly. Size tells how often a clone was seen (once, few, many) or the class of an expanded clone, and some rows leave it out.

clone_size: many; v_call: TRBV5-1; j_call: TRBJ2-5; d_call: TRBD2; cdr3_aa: CASSLGLAGSVETQYF; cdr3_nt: TGCGCCAGCAGCTTGGGACTAGCGGGGTCCGTTGAGACCCAGTACTTC
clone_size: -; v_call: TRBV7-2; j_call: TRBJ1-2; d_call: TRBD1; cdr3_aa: CASSSPVTGGDYGYTF; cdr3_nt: TGTGCCAGCAGCTCCCCTGTGACAGGGGGTGACTATGGCTACACCTTC
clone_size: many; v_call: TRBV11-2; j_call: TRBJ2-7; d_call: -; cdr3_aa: CASSSTGLQYEQYF; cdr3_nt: TGTGCCAGCAGCTCGACGGGACTGCAATACGAGCAGTACTTC
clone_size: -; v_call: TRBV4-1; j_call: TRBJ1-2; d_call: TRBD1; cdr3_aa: CASSPQQGLGYGYTF; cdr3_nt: TGCGCCAGCAGCCCTCAACAGGGGTTGGGCTATGGCTACACCTTC
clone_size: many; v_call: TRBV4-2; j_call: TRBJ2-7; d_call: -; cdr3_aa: CASSQGGRGDYEQYF; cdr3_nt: TGTGCCAGCAGCCAAGGCGGCAGGGGGGACTACGAGCAGTACTTC
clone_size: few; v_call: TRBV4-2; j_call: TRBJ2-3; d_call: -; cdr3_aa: CASSQLGGRRTDTQYF; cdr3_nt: TGTGCCAGCAGCCAGCTGGGGGGGCGACGCACAGATACGCAGTATTTT
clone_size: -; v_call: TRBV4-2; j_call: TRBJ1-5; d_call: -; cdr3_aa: CASSQDRDGNQPQHF; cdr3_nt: TGTGCCAGCAGCCAAGACCGGGACGGAAATCAGCCCCAGCATTTT
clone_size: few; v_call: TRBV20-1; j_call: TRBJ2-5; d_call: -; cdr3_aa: CSARDYRAGEETQYF; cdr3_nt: TGCAGTGCTAGAGATTACAGGGCAGGGGAAGAGACCCAGTACTTC
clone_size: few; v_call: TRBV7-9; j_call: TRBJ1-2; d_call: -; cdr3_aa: CASSLAPEENGYTF; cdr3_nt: TGTGCCAGCAGCTTAGCACCCGAGGAAAATGGCTACACCTTC
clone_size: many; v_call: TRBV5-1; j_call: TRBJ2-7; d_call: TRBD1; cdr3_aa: CASSFLQGSGSYEQYF; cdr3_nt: TGCGCCAGCAGCTTTCTACAGGGGAGTGGCTCCTACGAGCAGTACTTC
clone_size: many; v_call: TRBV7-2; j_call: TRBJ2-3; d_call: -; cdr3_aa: CASSFQATDTQYF; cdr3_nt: TGTGCCAGCAGCTTCCAAGCAACAGATACGCAGTATTTT
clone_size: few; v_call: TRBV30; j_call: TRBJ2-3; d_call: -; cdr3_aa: CAWSVQLSTDTQYF; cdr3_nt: TGTGCCTGGAGTGTACAGCTCTCCACAGATACGCAGTATTTT
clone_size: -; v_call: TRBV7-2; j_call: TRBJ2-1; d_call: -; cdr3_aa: CASSLVGLVRSEQFF; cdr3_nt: TGTGCCAGCAGCTTAGTTGGACTGGTTCGAAGTGAGCAGTTCTTC
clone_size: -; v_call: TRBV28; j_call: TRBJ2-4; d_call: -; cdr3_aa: CASSFTGTPNIQYF; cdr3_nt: TGTGCCAGCAGTTTCACAGGGACCCCTAACATTCAGTACTTC
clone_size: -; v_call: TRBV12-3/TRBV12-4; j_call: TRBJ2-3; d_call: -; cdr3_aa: CAISLRGSGPLADTQYF; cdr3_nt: TGTGCCATCAGTTTACGAGGGTCTGGACCTCTGGCAGATACGCAGTATTTT
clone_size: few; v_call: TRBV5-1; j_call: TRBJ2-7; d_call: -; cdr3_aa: CASSLNSGVGYEQYF; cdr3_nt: TGCGCCAGCAGCTTGAATTCTGGGGTCGGTTACGAGCAGTACTTC
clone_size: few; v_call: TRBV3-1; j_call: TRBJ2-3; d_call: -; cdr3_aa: CASSQPKEFTDTQYF; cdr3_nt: TGTGCCAGCAGCCAGCCGAAAGAGTTCACAGATACGCAGTATTTT
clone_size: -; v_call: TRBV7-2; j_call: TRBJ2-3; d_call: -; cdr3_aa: CASIHPSRRGPEDTQYF; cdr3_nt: TGTGCCAGCATCCACCCAAGCCGGAGGGGACCCGAAGATACGCAGTATTTT
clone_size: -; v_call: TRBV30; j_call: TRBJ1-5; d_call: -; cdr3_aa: CAWSAPRGPQHF; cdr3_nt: TGTGCCTGGAGTGCCCCCCGTGGGCCCCAGCATTTT
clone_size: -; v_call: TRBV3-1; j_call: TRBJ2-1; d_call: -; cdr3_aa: CASSQPGPIRNEQFF; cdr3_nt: TGTGCCAGCAGCCAACCGGGACCCATAAGGAATGAGCAGTTCTTC
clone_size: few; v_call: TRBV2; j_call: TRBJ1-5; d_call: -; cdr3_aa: CASSEESGQPQHF; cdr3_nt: TGTGCCAGCAGTGAAGAGAGCGGTCAGCCCCAGCATTTT
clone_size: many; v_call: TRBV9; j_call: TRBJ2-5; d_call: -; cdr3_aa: CASSAGLLETQYF; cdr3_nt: TGTGCCAGCAGCGCCGGACTACTTGAGACCCAGTACTTC
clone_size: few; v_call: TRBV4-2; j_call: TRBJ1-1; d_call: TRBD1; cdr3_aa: CASSQRQGVTEAFF; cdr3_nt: TGTGCCAGCAGCCAGCGACAGGGCGTCACTGAAGCTTTCTTT
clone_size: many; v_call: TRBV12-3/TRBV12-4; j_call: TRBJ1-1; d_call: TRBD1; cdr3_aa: CASSPGGSGAFF; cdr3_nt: TGTGCCAGCAGCCCAGGGGGGTCGGGAGCTTTCTTT
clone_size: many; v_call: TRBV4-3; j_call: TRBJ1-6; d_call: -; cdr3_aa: CASSLQSSYNSPLHF; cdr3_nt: TGCGCCAGCAGCCTCCAGAGCTCCTATAATTCACCCCTCCACTTT
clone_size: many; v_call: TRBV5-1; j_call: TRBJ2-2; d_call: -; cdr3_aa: CATRYRANTGELFF; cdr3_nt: TGCGCCACCAGATACAGGGCGAACACCGGGGAGCTGTTTTTT
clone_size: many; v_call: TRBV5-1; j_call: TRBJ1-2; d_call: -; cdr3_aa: CASSSGLDLGGYTF; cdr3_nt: TGCGCCAGCAGCTCGGGCCTAGATTTAGGGGGCTACACCTTC
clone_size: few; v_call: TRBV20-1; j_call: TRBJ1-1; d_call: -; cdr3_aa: CSAPFGGRTEAFF; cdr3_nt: TGCAGTGCTCCCTTTGGGGGAAGGACTGAAGCTTTCTTT
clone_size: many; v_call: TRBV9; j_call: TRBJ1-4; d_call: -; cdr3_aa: CASSVAQGNEKLFF; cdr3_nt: TGTGCCAGCAGCGTAGCCCAGGGGAATGAAAAACTGTTTTTT
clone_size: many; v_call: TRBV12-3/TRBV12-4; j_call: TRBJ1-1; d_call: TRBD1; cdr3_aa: CASSEWTGGSTEAFF; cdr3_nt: TGTGCCAGCAGTGAATGGACAGGGGGGTCCACTGAAGCTTTCTTT
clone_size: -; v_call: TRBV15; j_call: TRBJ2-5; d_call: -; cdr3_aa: CATSRDRTGGQETQYF; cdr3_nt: TGTGCCACCAGCAGAGATCGGACAGGAGGGCAAGAGACCCAGTACTTC
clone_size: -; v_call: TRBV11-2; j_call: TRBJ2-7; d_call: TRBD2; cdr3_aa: CASSFASGAYEQYF; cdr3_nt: TGTGCCAGCAGCTTTGCTAGCGGGGCCTACGAGCAGTACTTC
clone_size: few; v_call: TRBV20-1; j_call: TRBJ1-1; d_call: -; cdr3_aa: CSAPRQAGTEAFF; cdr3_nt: TGCAGTGCTCCCCGACAGGCCGGAACTGAAGCTTTCTTT
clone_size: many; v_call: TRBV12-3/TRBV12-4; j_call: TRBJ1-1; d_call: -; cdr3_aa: CASRSNQGLNTEAFF; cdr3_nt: TGTGCCAGCAGATCCAACCAGGGTTTGAACACTGAAGCTTTCTTT
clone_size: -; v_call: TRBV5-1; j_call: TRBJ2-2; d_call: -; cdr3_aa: CASSLAVSPRAGELFF; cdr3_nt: TGCGCCAGCAGCTTGGCGGTGTCACCAAGGGCCGGGGAGCTGTTTTTT
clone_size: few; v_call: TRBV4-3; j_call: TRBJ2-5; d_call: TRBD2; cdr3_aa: CASSQAYGGVETQYF; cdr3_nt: TGCGCCAGCAGCCAAGCTTACGGGGGGGTCGAGACCCAGTACTTC
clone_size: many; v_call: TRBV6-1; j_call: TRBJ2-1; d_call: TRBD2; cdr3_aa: CASRPRTSGSYNEQFF; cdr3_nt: TGTGCCAGCAGACCCCGGACTAGCGGGAGCTACAATGAGCAGTTCTTC
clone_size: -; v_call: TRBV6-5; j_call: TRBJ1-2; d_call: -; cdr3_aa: CASSYESRFYGYTF; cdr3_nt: TGTGCCAGCAGTTACGAGAGCCGTTTTTATGGCTACACCTTC
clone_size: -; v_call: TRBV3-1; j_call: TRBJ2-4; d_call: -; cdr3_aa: CASSPRGAGIQYF; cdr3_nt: TGTGCCAGCAGCCCCCGTGGGGCGGGCATTCAGTACTTC
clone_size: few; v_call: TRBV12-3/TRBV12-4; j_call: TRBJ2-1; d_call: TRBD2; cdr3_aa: CASSRDGGGNEQFF; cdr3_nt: TGTGCCAGCAGTAGGGACGGGGGAGGGAATGAGCAGTTCTTC
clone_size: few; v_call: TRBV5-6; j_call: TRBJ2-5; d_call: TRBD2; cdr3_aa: CASSPPRLAGGTNYQETQYF; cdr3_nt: TGTGCCAGCAGCCCGCCCCGACTAGCGGGGGGGACAAATTACCAAGAGACCCAGTACTTC
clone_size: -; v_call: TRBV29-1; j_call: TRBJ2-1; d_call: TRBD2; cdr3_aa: CSVGASGRTLSYNEQFF; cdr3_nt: TGCAGCGTTGGTGCTAGCGGGAGGACGCTCTCCTACAATGAGCAGTTCTTC
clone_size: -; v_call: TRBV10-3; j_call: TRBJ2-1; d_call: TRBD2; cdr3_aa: CAISELTGLAYNEQFF; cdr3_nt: TGTGCCATCAGTGAGTTGACAGGACTAGCTTACAATGAGCAGTTCTTC
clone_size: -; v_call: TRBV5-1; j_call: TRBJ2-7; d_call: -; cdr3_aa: CASSLFEGNWQYF; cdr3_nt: TGCGCCAGCAGCTTGTTCGAGGGTAACTGGCAGTACTTC
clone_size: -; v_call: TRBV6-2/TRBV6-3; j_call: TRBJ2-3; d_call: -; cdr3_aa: CASKRGVDTQYF; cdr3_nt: TGTGCCAGCAAGAGGGGGGTAGATACGCAGTATTTT
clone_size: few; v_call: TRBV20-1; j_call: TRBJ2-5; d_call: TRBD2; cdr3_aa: CVGTSGPRGGKETQYF; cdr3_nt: TGTGTTGGGACTAGCGGTCCTAGGGGAGGAAAAGAGACCCAGTACTTC